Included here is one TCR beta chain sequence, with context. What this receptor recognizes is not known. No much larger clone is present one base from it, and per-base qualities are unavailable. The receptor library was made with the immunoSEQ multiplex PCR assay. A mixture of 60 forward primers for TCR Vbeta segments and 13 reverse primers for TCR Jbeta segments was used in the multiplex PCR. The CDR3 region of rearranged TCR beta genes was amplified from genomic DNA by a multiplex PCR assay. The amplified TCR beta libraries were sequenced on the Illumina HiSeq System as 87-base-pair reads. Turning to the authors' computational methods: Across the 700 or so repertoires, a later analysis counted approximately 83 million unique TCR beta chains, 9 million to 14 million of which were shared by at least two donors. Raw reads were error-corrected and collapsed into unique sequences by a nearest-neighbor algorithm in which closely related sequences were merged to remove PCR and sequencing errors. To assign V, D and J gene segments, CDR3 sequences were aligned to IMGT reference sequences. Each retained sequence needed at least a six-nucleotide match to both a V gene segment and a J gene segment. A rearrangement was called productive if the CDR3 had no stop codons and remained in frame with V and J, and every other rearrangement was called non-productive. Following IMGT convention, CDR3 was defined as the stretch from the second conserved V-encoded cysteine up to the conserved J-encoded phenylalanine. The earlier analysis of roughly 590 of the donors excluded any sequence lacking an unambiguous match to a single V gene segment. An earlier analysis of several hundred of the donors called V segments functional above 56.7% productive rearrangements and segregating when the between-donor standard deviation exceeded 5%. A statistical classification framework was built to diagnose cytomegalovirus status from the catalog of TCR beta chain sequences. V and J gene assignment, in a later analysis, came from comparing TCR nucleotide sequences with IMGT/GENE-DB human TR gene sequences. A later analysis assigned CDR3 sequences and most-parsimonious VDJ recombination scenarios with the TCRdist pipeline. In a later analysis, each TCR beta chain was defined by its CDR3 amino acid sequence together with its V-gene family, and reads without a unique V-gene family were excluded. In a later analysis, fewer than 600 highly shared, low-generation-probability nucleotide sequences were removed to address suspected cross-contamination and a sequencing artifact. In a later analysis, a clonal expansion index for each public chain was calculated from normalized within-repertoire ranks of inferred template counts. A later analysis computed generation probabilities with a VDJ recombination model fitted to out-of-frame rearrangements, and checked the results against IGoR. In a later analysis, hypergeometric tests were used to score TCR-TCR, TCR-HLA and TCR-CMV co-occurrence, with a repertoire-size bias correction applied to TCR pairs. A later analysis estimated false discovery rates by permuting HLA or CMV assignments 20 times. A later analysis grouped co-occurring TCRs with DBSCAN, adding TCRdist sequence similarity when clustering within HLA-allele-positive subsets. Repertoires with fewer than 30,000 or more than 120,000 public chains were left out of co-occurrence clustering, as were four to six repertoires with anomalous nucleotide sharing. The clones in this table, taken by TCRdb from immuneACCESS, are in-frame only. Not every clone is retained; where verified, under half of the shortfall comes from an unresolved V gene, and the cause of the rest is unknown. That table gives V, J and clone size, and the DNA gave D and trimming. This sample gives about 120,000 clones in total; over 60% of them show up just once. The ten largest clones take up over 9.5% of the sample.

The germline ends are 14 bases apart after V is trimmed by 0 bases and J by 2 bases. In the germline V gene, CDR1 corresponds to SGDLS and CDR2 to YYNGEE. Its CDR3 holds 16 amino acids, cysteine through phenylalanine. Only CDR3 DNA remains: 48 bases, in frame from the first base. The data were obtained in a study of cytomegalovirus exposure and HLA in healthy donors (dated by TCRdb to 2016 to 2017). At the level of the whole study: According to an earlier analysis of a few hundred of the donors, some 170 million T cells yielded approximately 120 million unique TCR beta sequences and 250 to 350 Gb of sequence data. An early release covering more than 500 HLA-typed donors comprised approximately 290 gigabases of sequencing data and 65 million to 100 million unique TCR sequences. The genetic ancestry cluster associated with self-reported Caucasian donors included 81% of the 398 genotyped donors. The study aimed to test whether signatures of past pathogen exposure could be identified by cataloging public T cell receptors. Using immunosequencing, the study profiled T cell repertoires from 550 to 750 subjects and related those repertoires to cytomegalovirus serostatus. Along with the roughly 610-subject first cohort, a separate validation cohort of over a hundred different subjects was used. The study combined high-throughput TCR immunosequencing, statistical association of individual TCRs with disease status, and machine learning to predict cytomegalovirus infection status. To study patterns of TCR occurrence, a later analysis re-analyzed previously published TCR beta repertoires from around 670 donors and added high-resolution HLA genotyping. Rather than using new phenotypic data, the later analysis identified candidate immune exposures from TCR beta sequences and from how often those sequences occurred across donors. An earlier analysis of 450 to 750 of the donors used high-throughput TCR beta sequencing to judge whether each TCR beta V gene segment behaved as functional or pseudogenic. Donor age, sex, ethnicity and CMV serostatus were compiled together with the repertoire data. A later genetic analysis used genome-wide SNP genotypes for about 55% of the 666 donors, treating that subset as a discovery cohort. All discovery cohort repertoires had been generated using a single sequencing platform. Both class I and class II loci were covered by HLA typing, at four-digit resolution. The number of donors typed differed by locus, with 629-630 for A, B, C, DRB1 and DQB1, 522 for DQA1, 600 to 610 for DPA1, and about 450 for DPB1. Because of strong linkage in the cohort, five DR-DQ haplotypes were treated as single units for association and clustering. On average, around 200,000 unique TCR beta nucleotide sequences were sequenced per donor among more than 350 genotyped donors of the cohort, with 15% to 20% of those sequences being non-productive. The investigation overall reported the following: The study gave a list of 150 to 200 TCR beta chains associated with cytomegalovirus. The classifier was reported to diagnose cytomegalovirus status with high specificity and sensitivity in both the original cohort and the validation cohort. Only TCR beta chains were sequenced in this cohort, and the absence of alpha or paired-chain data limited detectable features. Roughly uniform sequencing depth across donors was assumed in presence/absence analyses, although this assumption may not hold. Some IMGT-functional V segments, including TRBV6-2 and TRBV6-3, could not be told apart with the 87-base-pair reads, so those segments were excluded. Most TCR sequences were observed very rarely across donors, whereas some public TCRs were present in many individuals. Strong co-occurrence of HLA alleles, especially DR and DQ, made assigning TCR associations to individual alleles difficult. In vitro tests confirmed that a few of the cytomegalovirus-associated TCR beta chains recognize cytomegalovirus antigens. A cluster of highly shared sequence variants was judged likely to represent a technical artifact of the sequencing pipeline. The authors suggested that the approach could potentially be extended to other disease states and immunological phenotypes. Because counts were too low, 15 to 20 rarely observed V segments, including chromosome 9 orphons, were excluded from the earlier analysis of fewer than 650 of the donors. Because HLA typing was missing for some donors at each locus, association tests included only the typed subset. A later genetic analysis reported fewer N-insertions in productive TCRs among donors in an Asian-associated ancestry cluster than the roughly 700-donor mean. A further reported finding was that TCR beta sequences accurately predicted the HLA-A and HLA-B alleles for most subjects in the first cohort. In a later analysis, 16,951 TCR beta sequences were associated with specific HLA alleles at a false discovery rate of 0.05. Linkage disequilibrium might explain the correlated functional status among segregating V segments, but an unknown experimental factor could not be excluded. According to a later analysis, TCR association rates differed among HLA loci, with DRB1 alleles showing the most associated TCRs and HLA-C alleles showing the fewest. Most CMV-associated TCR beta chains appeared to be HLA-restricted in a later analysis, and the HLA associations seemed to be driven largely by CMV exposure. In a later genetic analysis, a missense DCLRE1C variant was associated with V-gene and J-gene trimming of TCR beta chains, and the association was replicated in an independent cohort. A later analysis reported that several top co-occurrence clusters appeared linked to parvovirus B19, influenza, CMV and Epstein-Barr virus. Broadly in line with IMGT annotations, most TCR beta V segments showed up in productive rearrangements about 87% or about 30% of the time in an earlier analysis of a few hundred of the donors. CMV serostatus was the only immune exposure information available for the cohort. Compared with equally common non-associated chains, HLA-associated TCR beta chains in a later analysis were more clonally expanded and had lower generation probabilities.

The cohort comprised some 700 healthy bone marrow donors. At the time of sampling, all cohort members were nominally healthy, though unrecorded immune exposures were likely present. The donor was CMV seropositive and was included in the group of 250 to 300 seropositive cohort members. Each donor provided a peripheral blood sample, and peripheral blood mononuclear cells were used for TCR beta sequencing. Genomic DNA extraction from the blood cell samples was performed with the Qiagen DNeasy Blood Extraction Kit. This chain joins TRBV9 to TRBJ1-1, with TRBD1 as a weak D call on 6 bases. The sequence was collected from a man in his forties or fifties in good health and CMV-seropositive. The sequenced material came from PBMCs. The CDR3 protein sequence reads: CASSVGQGRANTEAFF. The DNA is TGTGCCAGCAGCGTAGGTCAGGGGAGGGCCAACACTGAAGCTTTCTTT.